A selection of T cell receptor beta chains follows, all from one sample in a study of blood T cell repertoires in COVID-19. Profiled with immunoSEQ multiplex PCR; TCRdb holds only in-frame clones, not every one. In the table there are 380,000 or so clones, 75% to 90% of which are singletons. Input material: peripheral blood. The receptor source for this set is a woman aged 55-69 years with COVID-19, enrolled during active disease. Both conserved end residues are part of each CDR3. A D gene is named only where the DNA matches it firmly. For some rows the clone size is stated as once, few or many, or as a class when expanded; others skip it.

J gene	V gene	clone size	D gene	CDR3 DNA	CDR3 protein
TRBJ2-5	TRBV5-1	.	TRBD1	TGCGCCAGCAGCTTGACAGGGGGCCCTGAGACCCAGTACTTC	CASSLTGGPETQYF
TRBJ1-3	TRBV30	.	.	TGTGCCTGGAGCGCTAATAGGGGCGGAAACACCATATATTTT	CAWSANRGGNTIYF
TRBJ1-5	TRBV5-6	.	.	TGTGCCAGCAGCCCGGGTCCTAATCAGCCCCAGCATTTT	CASSPGPNQPQHF
TRBJ2-7	TRBV10-1	.	TRBD2	TGCGCCAGCAGTGACCGGACTAGCGGGTCCTACGAGCAGTACTTC	CASSDRTSGSYEQYF
TRBJ1-3	TRBV6-5	.	.	TGTGCCAGCAGGATAGAGGAAACTGGAAACACCATATATTTT	CASRIEETGNTIYF
TRBJ1-6	TRBV27	.	TRBD1	TGTGCCAGCAGTTCCGGACCGGGACAGGGTTTCTTTAGTTCACCCCTCCACTTT	CASSSGPGQGFFSSPLHF
TRBJ1-3	TRBV4-2	.	.	TGTGCCAGCAGCCAAGATATGAGTCAGGGGCCATCTGGAAACACCATATATTTT	CASSQDMSQGPSGNTIYF
TRBJ1-2	TRBV9	.	.	TGTGCCAGCAGCGTACGGGGGGACATAAACAACTATGGCTACACCTTC	CASSVRGDINNYGYTF
TRBJ1-5	TRBV29-1	.	.	TGCAGCGTTCGAGGAGGGCAGGGCCAGCCCCAGCATTTT	CSVRGGQGQPQHF
TRBJ1-1	TRBV27	once	TRBD1	TGTGCCAGCAGTTTCCGTGGACAGGGGTTAGGGCGAAACACTGAAGCTTTCTTT	CASSFRGQGLGRNTEAFF
TRBJ1-1	TRBV6-1	.	.	TGTGCCAGCAGTGATTACAGGGTCGACACTGAAGCTTTCTTT	CASSDYRVDTEAFF
TRBJ1-1	TRBV4-3	.	.	TGCGCCAGCAGCCAAGCCAGGGAGGCCACTGAAGCTTTCTTT	CASSQAREATEAFF
TRBJ1-2	TRBV5-3	.	.	TGTGCCAGAAGCTTGGGACCCCCTGTCGGGGCGGGGTCGTCAGGAAACTATGGCTACACCTTC	CARSLGPPVGAGSSGNYGYTF
TRBJ1-4	TRBV30	.	.	TGTGCCTGGAGTATCCGATCCGGGCGGGGTGAAAAACTGTTTTTT	CAWSIRSGRGEKLFF
TRBJ1-1	TRBV5-1	.	.	TGCGCCAGCAGGGGGGGAGCCGAAGCTTTCTTT	CASRGGAEAFF
TRBJ2-7	TRBV6-1	.	TRBD1	TGTGCCAGCAGTGAAGGACAGGGGGTAGCCTACGAGCAGTACTTC	CASSEGQGVAYEQYF
TRBJ1-4	TRBV5-1	.	TRBD1	TGCGCCAGCGGCACCGGGACAGGGCACGAAAAACTGTTTTTT	CASGTGTGHEKLFF
TRBJ2-7	TRBV3-1/TRBV3-2	.	TRBD1	TGTGCCAGCAGCCAAGGGGGAGGACAGGGAGTCTACGAGCAGTACTTC	CASSQGGGQGVYEQYF
TRBJ2-2	TRBV7-9	few	.	TGTGCCAGCAGCTTAGGAGGTTCAGCTTACACCGGGGAGCTGTTTTTT	CASSLGGSAYTGELFF
TRBJ2-3	TRBV5-1	.	.	TGCGCCAGCAGCAGCTCCGATGGGGCTAGCACAGATACGCAGTATTTT	CASSSSDGASTDTQYF
TRBJ1-2	TRBV13	few	TRBD1	TGTGCCAGCAGCTCGGATGACAGGGGATCCTATGGCTACACCTTC	CASSSDDRGSYGYTF
TRBJ1-5	TRBV7-6	.	.	TGTGCCAGCAGCTTAGATGCCGGGGGTGGTCAGCCCCAGCATTTT	CASSLDAGGGQPQHF
TRBJ2-7	TRBV27	.	TRBD1	TGTGCCAGCAGTTACATCGTGGACAGGTCCTACGAGCAGTACTTC	CASSYIVDRSYEQYF
TRBJ1-1	TRBV15	.	.	TGTGCCACCAGGCCTAGGAGGGATCTGAACACTGAAGCTTTCTTT	CATRPRRDLNTEAFF
TRBJ2-7	TRBV4-1	few	TRBD1	TGCGCCAGCAGCCTAAATTTGGGACAGGGGGCTCCCTACGAGCAGTACTTC	CASSLNLGQGAPYEQYF
TRBJ2-7	TRBV6-5	few	.	TGTGCCAGCAGTTACTCGTTGGGGGCCGGCTTAAACGAGCAGTACTTC	CASSYSLGAGLNEQYF
TRBJ1-1	TRBV3-1/TRBV3-2	.	.	TGTGCCAGCCGAACTGAGTACACTGAAGCTTTCTTT	CASRTEYTEAFF
TRBJ2-7	TRBV3-1/TRBV3-2	.	.	TGTGCCAGCAGCCAACCAGGGCCCGAGCAGTACTTC	CASSQPGPEQYF
TRBJ1-1	TRBV12-5	.	TRBD1	TGTGCTAGTGGTTTGGTACGACAGGGGATCAATCGGAGCACTGAAGCTTTCTTT	CASGLVRQGINRSTEAFF
TRBJ2-7	TRBV10-2	.	.	TGCGCCAGCAGTCGTAAACTAGGTCTTTTCTACGAGCAGTACTTC	CASSRKLGLFYEQYF
TRBJ2-4	TRBV15	.	.	TGTGCCACCTCAAAGGGGGAAAACATTCAGTACTTC	CATSKGENIQYF
TRBJ2-7	TRBV30	.	.	TGTGCCTGGAGAGGTCTAGGACACTTGGTGGCCTTC	CAWRGLGHLVAF
TRBJ1-2	TRBV3-1/TRBV3-2	.	.	TGTGCCAGCAGACCCCGGGGGGCAAACTATGGCTACACCTTC	CASRPRGANYGYTF
TRBJ1-4	TRBV19	.	.	TGTGCCAGCGCCGGGGGGGAGACAACTAATGAAAAACTGTTTTTT	CASAGGETTNEKLFF
TRBJ2-7	TRBV18	.	TRBD1	TGTGCCAGCTCACACGGACAGGGTGACTACGAGCAGTACTTC	CASSHGQGDYEQYF
TRBJ1-3	TRBV11-3	.	TRBD1	TGTGCCAGCAGCTTAGAACAGGGGGCGCTTGGAAACACCATATATTTT	CASSLEQGALGNTIYF
TRBJ2-1	TRBV7-8	.	.	TGTGCCAGCAGCCCCCCGAGTCGCTACAATGAGCAGTTCTTC	CASSPPSRYNEQFF
TRBJ2-1	TRBV11-3	.	TRBD2	TGTGCCAGCAGCTTAGAGCGGGGGGGCCTGTACAATGAGCAGTTCTTC	CASSLERGGLYNEQFF
TRBJ1-5	TRBV12-5	.	TRBD1	TGTGCTAGTGGTCTCAACCCGGGACAGGAATATCAGCCCCAGCATTTT	CASGLNPGQEYQPQHF
TRBJ1-3	TRBV4-1	.	.	TGCGCCAGCAGCCGAGGAGGGACTAGTGGAAACACCATATATTTT	CASSRGGTSGNTIYF
TRBJ1-2	TRBV12-3/TRBV12-4	.	.	TGTGCCAGCAGCCTCACAGGGACGGGAGGCTACACCTTC	CASSLTGTGGYTF
TRBJ2-1	TRBV30	.	TRBD2	TGTGCCTGGAGTGCCGGACTAGCGGGGAGGGATGAGCAGTTCTTC	CAWSAGLAGRDEQFF
TRBJ1-1	TRBV2	.	TRBD1	TGTGCCAGCAGTCCCCGGACAGGGGGCGCAGGTACTGAAGCTTTCTTT	CASSPRTGGAGTEAFF
TRBJ1-2	TRBV11-3	few	.	TGTGCCAGCAGCCCGATACAGGGTGGGGCTGGAGGCTACACCTTC	CASSPIQGGAGGYTF
TRBJ1-3	TRBV7-3	.	TRBD1	TGTGCCAGCAGCTACGACTTAAAACAGGGGGCGCCTGGAAACACCATATATTTT	CASSYDLKQGAPGNTIYF
TRBJ2-5	TRBV14	.	.	TGTGCCAGCAGCCAGACGTGGGCACAAGAGACCCAGTACTTC	CASSQTWAQETQYF
TRBJ2-5	TRBV4-3	.	TRBD2	TGCGCCAGCAGCAAGGGACTAGCGGGGTTCGTTATAGAGACCCAGTACTTC	CASSKGLAGFVIETQYF
TRBJ2-1	TRBV7-3	.	TRBD2	TGTGCCAGCAGCCCTTCTAGCGGGGGACTCAATGAGCAGTTCTTC	CASSPSSGGLNEQFF
TRBJ1-2	TRBV7-9	.	.	TGTGCCAGCAGCGCCTCCTTGGGGGGAAGGAATGGCTACACCTTC	CASSASLGGRNGYTF
TRBJ2-3	TRBV2	.	.	TGTGCCAGCAGTGGGGGCAGTCGCACAGATACGCAGTATTTT	CASSGGSRTDTQYF
TRBJ1-2	TRBV6-5	.	TRBD1	TGTGCCAGCAGTTACTCGCAGGGACAGCTCTATGGCTACACCTTC	CASSYSQGQLYGYTF
TRBJ2-7	TRBV5-4	.	TRBD2	TGTGCCAGCAGCTTGCAGCGGGGGGAAGACGAGCAGTACTTC	CASSLQRGEDEQYF
TRBJ2-3	TRBV10-3	.	.	TGTGCCATCAGTGAGACAGGTGCTTCAGATACGCAGTATTTT	CAISETGASDTQYF
TRBJ1-4	TRBV5-4	.	.	TGTGCCAGCAGCACCAGGGTGGATGATGAAAAACTGTTTTTT	CASSTRVDDEKLFF
TRBJ1-2	TRBV9	.	.	TGTGCCAGCAGCGTAAGTCCTGGAGGGGCGAGTGGCTACACCTTC	CASSVSPGGASGYTF
TRBJ2-3	TRBV2	.	.	TGTGCCACCCTGAAGGCGGTGGATTTGACAGATACGCAGTATTTT	CATLKAVDLTDTQYF
TRBJ1-1	TRBV5-6	.	.	TGTGCCAGCAGCTTGAAACCTATGAACACTGAAGCTTTCTTT	CASSLKPMNTEAFF
TRBJ1-2	TRBV6-5	.	TRBD1	TGTGCCAGCAGACCGACAGGGTATTATGGCTACACCTTC	CASRPTGYYGYTF
TRBJ2-1	TRBV7-3	.	TRBD2	TGTGCCAGCAGCTTAACGGGGGGGAACTACAATGAGCAGTTCTTC	CASSLTGGNYNEQFF
TRBJ2-5	TRBV11-2	few	TRBD2	TGTGCCAGCAGCCCCGGGACTAGCGGGGGTGGCTGGGAGACCCAGTACTTC	CASSPGTSGGGWETQYF